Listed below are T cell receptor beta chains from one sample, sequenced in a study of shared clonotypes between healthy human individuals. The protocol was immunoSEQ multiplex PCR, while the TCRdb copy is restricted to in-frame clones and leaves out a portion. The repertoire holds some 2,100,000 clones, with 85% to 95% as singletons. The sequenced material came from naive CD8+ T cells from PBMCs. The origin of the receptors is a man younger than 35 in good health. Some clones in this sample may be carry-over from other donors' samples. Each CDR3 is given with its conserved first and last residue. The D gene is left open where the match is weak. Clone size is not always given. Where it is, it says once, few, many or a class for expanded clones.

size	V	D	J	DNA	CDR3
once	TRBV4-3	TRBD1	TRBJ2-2	TGCGCCAGCAGCCAGCATCTCGACAGGGGGAACACCGGGGAGCTGTTTTTT	CASSQHLDRGNTGELFF
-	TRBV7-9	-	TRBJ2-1	TGTGCCAGCAGCCCACCCCCTGCCCGTACACCCAGTCAGTTCTTC	CASSPPPARTPSQFF
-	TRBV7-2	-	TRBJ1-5	TGTGCCAGCAGCTTTGACGTGGGATTGGGCAATCAGCCCCAGCATTTT	CASSFDVGLGNQPQHF
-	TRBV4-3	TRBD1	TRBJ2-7	TGCGCCAGCAGCCAAGAGGGACAGGGCTACGAGCAGTACTTC	CASSQEGQGYEQYF
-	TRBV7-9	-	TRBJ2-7	TGTGCCAGCAGCTTAACTACAGGGTGGGATGAGCAGTACTTC	CASSLTTGWDEQYF
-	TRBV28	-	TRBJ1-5	TGTGCCAGCAGTATTTTAAGACCCGTTCAGCCCCAGCATTTT	CASSILRPVQPQHF
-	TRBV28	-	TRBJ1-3	TGTGCCAGCAGTTTAGGGGGAAACACCATATATTTT	CASSLGGNTIYF
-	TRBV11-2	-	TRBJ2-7	TGTGCCAGCAGCTTAGGACAAAACTCCTACGAGCAGTACTTC	CASSLGQNSYEQYF
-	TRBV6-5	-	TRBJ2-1	TGTGCCAGCAGCCGTGGGACCCACAATGAGCAGTTCTTC	CASSRGTHNEQFF
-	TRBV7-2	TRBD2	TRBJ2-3	TGTGCCAGCAGGCGACTAGCGGGGGGAACCACAGATACGCAGTATTTT	CASRRLAGGTTDTQYF
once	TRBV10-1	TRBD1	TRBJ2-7	TGCGCCAGCAGCCTCGACAGGGATGGCTACGAGCAGTACTTC	CASSLDRDGYEQYF
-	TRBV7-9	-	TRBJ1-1	TGTGCCAGCAGCCCGCGGGGGGTGAACACTGAAGCTTTCTTT	CASSPRGVNTEAFF
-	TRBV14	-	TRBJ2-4	TGTGCCAGCAGCCGGGGTGGCAGCAAAAACATTCAGTACTTC	CASSRGGSKNIQYF
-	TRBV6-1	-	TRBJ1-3	TGTGCCAGCAGTGAATCCAGGCTTCTGAGAAACACCATATATTTT	CASSESRLLRNTIYF
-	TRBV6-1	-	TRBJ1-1	TGTGCCAGCAGTGAGTCGATCAATCTCCCTGAAGCTTTCTTT	CASSESINLPEAFF
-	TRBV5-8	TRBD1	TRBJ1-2	TGTGCCAGCAGCTACGCCTCTGGGACAGTTGGCTACACCTTC	CASSYASGTVGYTF
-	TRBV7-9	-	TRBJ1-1	TGTGCCAGCAGTCACCCCCAGAGGAACACTGAAGCTTTCTTT	CASSHPQRNTEAFF
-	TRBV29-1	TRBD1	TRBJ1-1	TGCAGCGTTGTAGGTTCTACGTCAGGGGGCTGGAGTACTGAAGCTTTCTTT	CSVVGSTSGGWSTEAFF
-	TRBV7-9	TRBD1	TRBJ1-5	TGTGCCAGCAGCTTATGGGACAGTAATCAGCCCCAGCATTTT	CASSLWDSNQPQHF
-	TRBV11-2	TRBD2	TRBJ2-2	TGTGCCAGCAGCTTACTAGCGGGAGTGTCCGGGGAGCTGTTTTTT	CASSLLAGVSGELFF
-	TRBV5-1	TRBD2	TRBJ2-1	TGCGCCACCGGTAGCGGGAGCTCGAATGAGCAGTTCTTC	CATGSGSSNEQFF
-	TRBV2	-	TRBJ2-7	TGTGCCAGCAGTGAGGGAAGGGGTGGCTACGAGCAGTACTTC	CASSEGRGGYEQYF
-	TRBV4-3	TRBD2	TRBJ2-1	TGCGCCAGCAGCCATGGGTTGGGGACTAGCGGGCCTCCTGAGCAGTTCTTC	CASSHGLGTSGPPEQFF
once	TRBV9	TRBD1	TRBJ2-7	TGTGCCAGCAGCGTAGGCTACAGGGGTTACGAGCAGTACTTC	CASSVGYRGYEQYF
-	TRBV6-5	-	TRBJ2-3	TGTGCCAGCAGTCGGATTCCCCCGGATACGCAGTATTTT	CASSRIPPDTQYF